These 19 T cell receptor beta chains originate from one sample sequenced in a study of long-term antiretroviral therapy in people with HIV. They ran version v3.0 of the immunoSEQ assay at survey level. TCRdb keeps only in-frame clones here, not all; method: immunoSEQ multiplex PCR. The sample has tens of thousands of clones, 85% to 95% seen once; the top ten hold 3.1%. The specimen was unsorted PBMCs, collected 5.3 years after starting antiretroviral therapy. The receptor source for this set is a man aged 50-60 years with HIV.

Points on this clone: Other DNA sequences in this sample translate to the same CDR3. The chain carries TRBV4-3 and TRBJ1-1; TRBD1 matches 11 bases. The V and J ends lost 0 bases and 5 bases, in that order; junction bases with no gene match: 2. Germline V gene data show CDR1 as LGHNA and CDR2 as YSLEER. CDR3 length: 15 residues. This CDR3 is CASSQDGTGGTEAFF. The CDR3 DNA reads TGCGCCAGCAGCCAAGATGGGACAGGGGGGACTGAAGCTTTCTTT.

This chain connects TRBV6-5 to TRBJ2-7; no clear D. Germline V gene sequence: CDR1 MNHEY, CDR2 SVGAGI. This CDR3 contains 11 residues. V lost 5 bases, J lost 6 bases, and 8 bases lay in between. The CDR3 DNA sequence: TGTGCCAGCAGTCTCGGACGCGAGCAGTACTTC. Encoded protein: CASSLGREQYF.

The chain recombines TRBV18 with TRBJ2-6, with D unclear. The germline V and J ends were trimmed by 9 bases and 1 base, with 10 bases remaining between them. Germline V CDR1 and CDR2: KGHSH, LQKENI. The CDR3 is 14 residues long. CDR3 sequence reads: CASSRQSGANVLTF. The CDR3 DNA reads TGTGCCAGTTCCCGACAATCTGGGGCCAACGTCCTGACTTTC.

This rearrangement joins TRBV10-1 to TRBJ2-2; no firm D call. Trimming took off 2 bases at V and 0 bases at J, with 4 bases between the two ends. The CDR3 extends over 14 amino acids. CDR1 and CDR2 from the germline V gene are WNHNN and SYGVQD (reference sequence). The CDR3 is CASSEGANTGELFF. In DNA, the CDR3 is TGCGCCAGCAGTGAGGGGGCGAACACCGGGGAGCTGTTTTTT.

The rearrangement joins TRBV10-3 to TRBJ2-3, with TRBD2 as a possible D gene (5 bases). This CDR3 region has 13 residues. Germline V gene lookup returns CDR1 ENHRY and CDR2 SYGVKD. V was cut by 2 bases and J by 3 bases, with 6 bases left in between. CDR3 sequence reads: CAISEPGTDTQYF. The CDR3 DNA reads as TGTGCCATCAGTGAGCCGGGGACAGATACGCAGTATTTT.

The rearrangement uses TRBV27 and TRBJ2-5; D is possibly TRBD1 (5 bases). CDR3 size: 13 residues. Trimming pared 3 bases from V and 1 base from J, leaving 6 bases between. The germline gives CDR1 MNHEY, CDR2 SMNVEV (reference sequence). CDR3 amino acids: CASSFDSQETQYF. The CDR3 DNA sequence: TGTGCCAGCAGTTTTGACAGCCAAGAGACCCAGTACTTC.

The chain is built from TRBV7-7 and TRBJ1-1, with D possibly matching TRBD1 (5 bases). V was cut by 4 bases and J by 0 bases, with 6 bases left in between. This CDR3 has 13 amino acids. Germline CDR1 reads SSHAT; CDR2 reads FNYEAQ (reference sequence). DNA for the CDR3: TGTGCCAGCAGCTGGGGGTTGAACACTGAAGCTTTCTTT. It specifies CASSWGLNTEAFF.

V gene TRBV23-1 combines with J gene TRBJ1-2; D not resolved. TRBV23-1 is noted as an ORF with a role that remains uncertain. Between the trimmed V and J ends, which lost 0 bases and 0 bases, there was a span of 14 bases. CDR3 length: 17 amino acids. In DNA form, the CDR3 reads TGCGCCAGCAGTCAATCCAATCCTAGTCTCCCTAACTATGGCTACACCTTC. The encoded protein is CASSQSNPSLPNYGYTF.

The chain links TRBV9 to TRBJ2-3; 10 bases align to TRBD2. Germline-derived CDR1 and CDR2 are SGDLS and YYNGEE. The trim removed 3 bases at V and 4 bases at J, leaving 5 bases unmatched. The length of the CDR3 is 15 residues. Here the CDR3 reads CASSGSGGGADTQYF. The CDR3 DNA sequence: TGTGCCAGCAGCGGGAGCGGGGGGGGAGCAGATACGCAGTATTTT.

J is TRBJ1-1 and V is TRBV13; weak D call: TRBD1 (6 bases). V gave up 3 bases and J gave up 5 bases, with 22 bases separating them. CDR1 is PRHDT and CDR2 is FYEKMQ in the germline V gene (reference sequence). The CDR3 spans 17 residues. For the CDR3, the DNA is TGTGCCAGCAGCTTGGAAGAAGGTCTCTTAGGGGGGACTGAAGCTTTCTTT. It codes for CASSLEEGLLGGTEAFF.

J is TRBJ1-5 and V is TRBV11-2; 7 bases fit TRBD1. Trimming took 4 bases from V and 3 from J; bases not matched to a gene: 6. Germline assignment: CDR1 SGHAT and CDR2 FQNNGV. The CDR3 totals 15 residues. As DNA, the CDR3 is TGTGCCAGCAGCTCCGGGACAGCCTACAATCAGCCCCAGCATTTT. It codes for CASSSGTAYNQPQHF.

The V and J genes are TRBV6-5 and TRBJ2-7; 9 positions match TRBD1. The ends lost 0 bases at V and 2 bases at J; junction bases unmatched: 2. The CDR3 length is 15 residues. CDR1 and CDR2 from the germline V gene are MNHEY and SVGAGI. The CDR3 DNA reads TGTGCCAGCAGTTACTCGACAGGGGGTACCTACGAGCAGTACTTC. Translating it yields CASSYSTGGTYEQYF.

The chain carries TRBV18 and TRBJ2-7; 10 bases map to TRBD2. CDR3 size: 17 residues. From germline, CDR1 is KGHSH and CDR2 LQKENI. After removal of 6 bases from V and 3 bases from J, the junction contained 14 bases not matched to a gene. CDR3 sequence reads: CASSWTSGNLLNYEQYF. The CDR3, as DNA: TGTGCCAGCTCCTGGACTAGCGGCAACCTATTAAACTACGAGCAGTACTTC.

The chain joins TRBV4-3 to TRBJ2-2, with 7 bases identical to TRBD2. The CDR3 runs to 17 residues. Per germline, CDR1 LGHNA and CDR2 YSLEER. With V trimmed by 4 bases and J by 0 bases, 8 bases remained unmatched. The CDR3 protein is CASSPRPSGTNTGELFF. The CDR3 region has the DNA TGCGCCAGCAGCCCCCGTCCCAGCGGGACGAACACCGGGGAGCTGTTTTTT.

This clone was found once. The chain combines TRBV7-9 with TRBJ1-1; maybe TRBD1 (5 bases). Trimming took 5 bases from V and 8 from J, leaving 15 bases between them. CDR1 is SEHNR, CDR2 FQNEAQ, per germline (reference sequence). The CDR3 length is 13 residues. CDR3 region: CASSLPGLGEAFF. The CDR3, as DNA: TGTGCCAGCAGCCTACCGGGACTGGGGGAAGCTTTCTTT.

The V gene is TRBV18, the J gene TRBJ2-7; D gene uncertain. The germline V gene encodes CDR1 KGHSH and CDR2 LQKENI. The CDR3 contains 11 residues. V lost 6 bases, J lost 6 bases, and 9 bases lay in between. CDR3 region: CASSNQGEQYF. The CDR3 bases are TGTGCCAGCTCGAACCAAGGCGAGCAGTACTTC.

This clone has just one count. This chain connects TRBV25-1 to TRBJ2-2, with TRBD2 identical over 12 bases. Germline assignment: CDR1 MGHDK and CDR2 SYGVNS. Germline trimming cut 6 bases from V and 5 bases from J; bases unmatched to any gene: 10. The CDR3 sequence is 17 residues long. The CDR3 sequence: CASRQTTSGGRTGELFF. CDR3 bases: TGTGCCAGCAGACAAACCACTAGCGGGGGGCGGACCGGGGAGCTGTTTTTT.

The chain uses TRBV18 and TRBJ2-7; D may match TRBD1 or TRBD2 (5 bases each). Germline V lookup: CDR1 KGHSH, CDR2 LQKENI. The CDR3 contains 14 residues. The V end was cut by 3 bases, the J end by 5 bases, with 14 bases between. Here the CDR3 reads CASSPAGTSDEQYF. For the CDR3, the DNA is TGTGCCAGCTCACCCGCCGGGACCTCTGACGAGCAGTACTTC.

The rearrangement uses TRBV14 and TRBJ2-3; TRBD2 agrees at 10 bases. The CDR3 contains 16 residues. Germline V gene lookup returns CDR1 SGHDN and CDR2 FVKESK. The trim removed 0 bases at V and 6 bases at J, leaving 6 bases unmatched. In DNA, the CDR3 is TGTGCCAGCAGCCAAGATAGGCTAGCGGGGGTGGATACGCAGTATTTT. Residues: CASSQDRLAGVDTQYF.